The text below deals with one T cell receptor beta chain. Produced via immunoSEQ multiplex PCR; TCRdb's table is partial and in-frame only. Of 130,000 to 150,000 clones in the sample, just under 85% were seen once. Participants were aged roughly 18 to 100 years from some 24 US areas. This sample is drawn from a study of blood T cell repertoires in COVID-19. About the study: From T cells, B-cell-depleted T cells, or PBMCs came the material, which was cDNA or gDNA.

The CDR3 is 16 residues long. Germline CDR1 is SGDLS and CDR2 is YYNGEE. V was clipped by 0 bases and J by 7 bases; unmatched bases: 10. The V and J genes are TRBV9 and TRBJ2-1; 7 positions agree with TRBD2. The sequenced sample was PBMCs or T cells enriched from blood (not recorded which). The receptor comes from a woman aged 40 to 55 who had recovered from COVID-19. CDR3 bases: TGTGCCAGCAGCGTAGGGGGGACTATAGGGAGGAATGAGCAGTTCTTC. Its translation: CASSVGGTIGRNEQFF.